Following are 9 T cell receptor beta chains from one sample sequenced in a study of identical twins. Using its own MiXCR run on the 5' RACE reads, TCRdb lists one record per CDR3 protein. Of a few hundred thousand distinct CDR3 sequences detected, more than 9% appear once; the ten largest clones hold around 3.2%. These data were likewise used in another study, on yellow fever vaccine responses in identical twins.

The sample consisted of PBMCs. These receptors all stem from a woman between 18 and 29 years old in good health.

This clonotype appeared many times. The chain carries TRBV28 and TRBJ1-5; TRBD1 might be the D (5 bases). Germline-derived CDR1 and CDR2 are MDHEN and SYDVKM. This CDR3 contains 14 residues. V was clipped by 3 bases and J by 6 bases, with 12 bases between them. CDR3 DNA: TGTGCCAGCAGTTTCTTCCAGGGTGGTCAGCCCCAGCATTTT. Protein product: CASSFFQGGQPQHF. Full variable domain (remainder filled in from reference TRBV28 and TRBJ1-5): DVKVTQSSRYLVKRTGEKVFLECVQDMDHENMFWYRQDPGLGLRLIYFSYDVKMKEKGDIPEGYSVSREKKERFSLILESASTNQTSMYLCASSFFQGGQPQHFGDGTRLSIL.

This clonotype was seen a handful of times. The chain uses TRBV7-6 and TRBJ2-3; unclear D gene. Germline values: CDR1 SGHVS, CDR2 FNYEAQ. Trimming shortened V by 1 base and J by 4 bases, and 6 bases separated the two germline ends. This CDR3 comprises 13 residues. The CDR3 nucleotides read TGTGCCAGCAGCTTAGAACGGTCAGATACGCAGTATTTT. It encodes CASSLERSDTQYF.

This chain connects TRBV7-2 to TRBJ2-1; D might be TRBD1 (6 bases). V dropped 5 bases and J dropped 4 bases, with 9 bases sitting between them. The CDR3 runs to 13 residues. Germline V CDR1 and CDR2: SGHTA, FQGNSA. The CDR3 reads CASSQQGYNEQFF. In nucleotides, the CDR3 is TGTGCCAGCAGCCAACAGGGTTACAATGAGCAGTTCTTC.

This clonotype appeared many times. V gene TRBV4-3 combines with J gene TRBJ2-3; no clear D. The germline V gene has CDR1 LGHNA and CDR2 YSLEER. Between the trimmed V and J ends, which lost 0 bases and 2 bases, there was a span of 12 bases. The CDR3 has 16 amino acids. In nucleotides, the CDR3 is TGCGCCAGCAGCCAAGAGTGGCGGATGAACACAGATACGCAGTATTTT. Its translation: CASSQEWRMNTDTQYF.

V and J are TRBV7-8 and TRBJ1-2; the D is unclear. CDR1 is SGHVS, CDR2 FQNEAQ, per germline. The CDR3 has 15 amino acids. V was trimmed by 1 base and J by 6 bases, leaving 15 bases between them. CDR3 nucleotide sequence: TGTGCCAGCAGCTTAGGTCTCCGGGTAGCACATGGCTACACCTTC. This sequence encodes CASSLGLRVAHGYTF.

This clonotype has more than one count but fewer than ten. The chain joins TRBV7-2 to TRBJ2-2; TRBD1 matches at 7 bases. V was pared by 2 bases and J by 4 bases, with 4 bases of the junction left unmatched. The CDR3 consists of 15 residues. In germline, CDR1 is SGHTA, CDR2 FQGNSA. The CDR3 DNA sequence: TGTGCCAGCAGCTTACCAGGGGGAACCACCGGGGAGCTGTTTTTT. Residues: CASSLPGGTTGELFF.

This clonotype was counted a few times. The genes are TRBV7-9 and TRBJ2-2; D is undetermined. Trimming shortened V by 2 bases and J by 6 bases, and 13 bases separated the two germline ends. The V gene's germline CDR1 is SEHNR and CDR2 FQNEAQ (reference sequence). The CDR3 is made up of 15 amino acids. For the CDR3, the DNA is TGTGCCAGCAGCTTAATAGGCAACGTGGCCGGGGAGCTGTTTTTT. It yields the protein CASSLIGNVAGELFF.

This clonotype was detected ten times or more. In nucleotides, the CDR3 is TGTGCCAGCAGCGTAGGGCAGGCAGACCAGCCCCAGCATTTT. It yields the protein CASSVGQADQPQHF. The chain links TRBV9 to TRBJ1-5; D is ambiguous. CDR3 length: 14 residues. Deletions cut 0 bases from V and 7 bases from J, with 11 bases between. Per germline, CDR1 SGDLS and CDR2 YYNGEE. The full variable domain, completed using reference TRBV9 and TRBJ1-5, is DSGVTQTPKHLITATGQRVTLRCSPRSGDLSVYWYQQSLDQGLQFLIQYYNGEERAKGNILERFSAQQFPDLHSELNLSSLELGDSALYFCASSVGQADQPQHFGDGTRLSIL.

V gene TRBV20-1 combines with J gene TRBJ2-3; D might be TRBD1 (6 bases). In germline, CDR1 is DFQATT, CDR2 SNEGSKA (reference sequence). Trimming cost V 6 bases and J 0 bases, with 13 bases left between them. The CDR3 spans 14 residues. Written as DNA, the CDR3 is TGCAGTGCGGGACCGGACAGAAGCACAGATACGCAGTATTTT. This codes for CSAGPDRSTDTQYF.